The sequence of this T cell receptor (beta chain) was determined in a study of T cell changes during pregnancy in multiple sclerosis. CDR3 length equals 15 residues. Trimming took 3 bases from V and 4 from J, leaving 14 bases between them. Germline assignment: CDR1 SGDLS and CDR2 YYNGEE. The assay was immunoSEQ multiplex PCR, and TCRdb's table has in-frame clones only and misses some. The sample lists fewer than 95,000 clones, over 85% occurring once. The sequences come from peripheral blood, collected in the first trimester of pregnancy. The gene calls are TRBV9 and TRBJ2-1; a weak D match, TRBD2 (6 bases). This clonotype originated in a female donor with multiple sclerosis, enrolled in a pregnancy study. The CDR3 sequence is CASSGETGTYNEQFF. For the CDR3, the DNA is TGTGCCAGCAGCGGTGAGACGGGGACTTACAATGAGCAGTTCTTC.